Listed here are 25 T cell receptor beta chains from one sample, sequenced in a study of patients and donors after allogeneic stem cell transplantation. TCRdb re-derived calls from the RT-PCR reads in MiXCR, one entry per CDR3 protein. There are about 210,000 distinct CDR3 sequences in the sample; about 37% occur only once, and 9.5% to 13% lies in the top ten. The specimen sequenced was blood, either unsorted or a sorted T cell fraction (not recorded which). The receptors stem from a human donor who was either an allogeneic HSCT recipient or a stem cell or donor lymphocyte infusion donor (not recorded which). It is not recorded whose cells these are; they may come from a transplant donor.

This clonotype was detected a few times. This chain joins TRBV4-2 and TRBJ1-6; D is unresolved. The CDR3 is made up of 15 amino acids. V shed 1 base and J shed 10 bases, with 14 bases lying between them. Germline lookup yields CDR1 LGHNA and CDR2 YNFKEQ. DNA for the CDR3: TGTGCCAGCAGCCAAGGTCTGAGCTCCAGGTCACCCCTCCACTTT. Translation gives CASSQGLSSRSPLHF.

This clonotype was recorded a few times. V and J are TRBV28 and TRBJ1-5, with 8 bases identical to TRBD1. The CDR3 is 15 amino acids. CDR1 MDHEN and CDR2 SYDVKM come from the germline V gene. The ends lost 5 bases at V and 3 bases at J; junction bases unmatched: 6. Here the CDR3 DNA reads TGTGCCAGCAGTGCCCAGGGGGCGATCAATCAGCCCCAGCATTTT. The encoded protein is CASSAQGAINQPQHF.

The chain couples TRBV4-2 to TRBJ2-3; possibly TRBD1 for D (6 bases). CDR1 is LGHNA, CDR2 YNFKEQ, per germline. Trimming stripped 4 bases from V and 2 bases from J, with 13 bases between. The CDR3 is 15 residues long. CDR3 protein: CASSPRGQNTDTQYF. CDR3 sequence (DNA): TGTGCCAGCAGCCCCAGGGGCCAAAACACAGATACGCAGTATTTT.

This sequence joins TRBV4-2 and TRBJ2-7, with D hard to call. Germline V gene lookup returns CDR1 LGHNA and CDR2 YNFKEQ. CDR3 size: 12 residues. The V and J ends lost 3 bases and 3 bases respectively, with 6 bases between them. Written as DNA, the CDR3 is TGTGCCAGCAGCCATGAGAGCTACGAGCAGTACTTC. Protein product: CASSHESYEQYF.

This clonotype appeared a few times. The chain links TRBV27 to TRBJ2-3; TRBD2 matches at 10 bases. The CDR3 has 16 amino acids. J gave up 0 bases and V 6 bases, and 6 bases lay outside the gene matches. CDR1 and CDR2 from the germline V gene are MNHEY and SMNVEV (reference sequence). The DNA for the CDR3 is TGTGCCAGCAGGGGGGGACTAGCGCACAGCACAGATACGCAGTATTTT. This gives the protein CASRGGLAHSTDTQYF.

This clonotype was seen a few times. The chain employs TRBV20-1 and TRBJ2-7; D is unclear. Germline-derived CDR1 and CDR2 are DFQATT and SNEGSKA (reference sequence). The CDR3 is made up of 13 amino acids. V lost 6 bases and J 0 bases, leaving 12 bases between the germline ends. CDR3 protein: CSALSTSSYEQYF. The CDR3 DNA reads TGCAGTGCCCTTTCCACCAGCTCCTACGAGCAGTACTTC.

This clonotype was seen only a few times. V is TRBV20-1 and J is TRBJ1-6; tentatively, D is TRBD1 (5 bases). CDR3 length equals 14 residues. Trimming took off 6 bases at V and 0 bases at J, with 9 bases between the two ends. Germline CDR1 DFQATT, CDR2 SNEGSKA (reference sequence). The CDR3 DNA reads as TGCAGTGCCTACAGGAGCTCCTATAATTCACCCCTCCACTTT. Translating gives CSAYRSSYNSPLHF.

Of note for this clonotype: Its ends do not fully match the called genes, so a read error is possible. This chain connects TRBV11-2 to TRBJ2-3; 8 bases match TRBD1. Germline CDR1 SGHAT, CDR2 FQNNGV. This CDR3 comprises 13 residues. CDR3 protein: CGSRLTGGDTQYF. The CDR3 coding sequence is TGTGGCAGCAGACTCACAGGGGGGGATACGCAGTATTTT.

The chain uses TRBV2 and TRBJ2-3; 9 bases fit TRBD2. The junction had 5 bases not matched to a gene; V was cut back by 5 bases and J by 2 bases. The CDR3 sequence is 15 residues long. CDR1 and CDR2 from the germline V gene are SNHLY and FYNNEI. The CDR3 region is CASSLLAGATDTQYF. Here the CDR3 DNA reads TGTGCCAGCAGTTTGTTAGCGGGGGCCACAGATACGCAGTATTTT.

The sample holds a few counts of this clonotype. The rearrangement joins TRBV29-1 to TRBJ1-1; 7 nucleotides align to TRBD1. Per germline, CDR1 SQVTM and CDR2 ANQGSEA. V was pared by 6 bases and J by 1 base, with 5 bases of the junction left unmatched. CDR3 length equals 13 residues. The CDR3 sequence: CSVERDRNTEAFF. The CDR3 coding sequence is TGCAGCGTCGAACGGGACAGGAACACTGAAGCTTTCTTT. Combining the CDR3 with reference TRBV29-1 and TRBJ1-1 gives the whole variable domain SAVISQKPSRDICQRGTSLTIQCQVDSQVTMMFWYRQQPGQSLTLIATANQGSEATYESGFVIDKFPISRPNLTFSTLTVSNMSPEDSSIYLCSVERDRNTEAFFGQGTRLTVV.

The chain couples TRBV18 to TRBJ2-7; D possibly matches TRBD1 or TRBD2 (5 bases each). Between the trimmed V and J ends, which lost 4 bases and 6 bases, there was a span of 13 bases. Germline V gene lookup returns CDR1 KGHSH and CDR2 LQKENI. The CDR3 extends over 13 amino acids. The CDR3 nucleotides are TGTGCCAGCTCACTAATGGGGGTTTCCGAGCAGTACTTC. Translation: CASSLMGVSEQYF.

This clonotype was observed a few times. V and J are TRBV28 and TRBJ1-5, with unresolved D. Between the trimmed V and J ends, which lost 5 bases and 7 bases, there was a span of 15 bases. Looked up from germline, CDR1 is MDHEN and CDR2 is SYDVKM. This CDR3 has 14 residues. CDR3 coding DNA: TGTGCCAGCAGTGACCCAGGAGATAGGCAGCCCCAGCATTTT. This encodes CASSDPGDRQPQHF.

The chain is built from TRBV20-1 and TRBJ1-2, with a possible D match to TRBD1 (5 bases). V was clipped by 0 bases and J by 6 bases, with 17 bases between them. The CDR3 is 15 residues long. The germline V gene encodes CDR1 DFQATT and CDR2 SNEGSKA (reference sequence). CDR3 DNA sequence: TGCAGTGCTAGAGACACCAGGGTATTTCCACATGGCTACACCTTC. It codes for CSARDTRVFPHGYTF.

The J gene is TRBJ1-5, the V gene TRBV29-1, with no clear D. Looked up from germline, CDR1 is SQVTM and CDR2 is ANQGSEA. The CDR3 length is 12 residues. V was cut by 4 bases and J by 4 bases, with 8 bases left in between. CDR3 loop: CSVGNRNQPQHF. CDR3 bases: TGCAGCGTTGGTAACCGAAATCAGCCCCAGCATTTT.

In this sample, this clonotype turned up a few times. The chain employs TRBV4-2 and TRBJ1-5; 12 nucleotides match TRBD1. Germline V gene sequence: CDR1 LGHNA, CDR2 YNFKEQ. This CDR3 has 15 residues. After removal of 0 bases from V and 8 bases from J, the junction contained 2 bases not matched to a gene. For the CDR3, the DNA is TGTGCCAGCAGCCAAGAGGGACAGGGGGCCGAGCCCCAGCATTTT. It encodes CASSQEGQGAEPQHF.

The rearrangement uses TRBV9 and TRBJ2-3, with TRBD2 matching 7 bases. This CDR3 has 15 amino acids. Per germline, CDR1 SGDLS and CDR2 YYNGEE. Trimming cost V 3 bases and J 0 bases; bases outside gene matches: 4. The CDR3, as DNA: TGTGCCAGCAGCGGACGGGGGGTGAGCACAGATACGCAGTATTTT. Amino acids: CASSGRGVSTDTQYF.

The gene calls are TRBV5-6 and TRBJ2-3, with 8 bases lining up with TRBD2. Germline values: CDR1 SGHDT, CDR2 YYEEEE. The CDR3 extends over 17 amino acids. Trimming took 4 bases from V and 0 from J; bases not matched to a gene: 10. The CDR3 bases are TGTGCCAGCAGCAGAGGGGGACTAGTGACTAGCACAGATACGCAGTATTTT. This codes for CASSRGGLVTSTDTQYF. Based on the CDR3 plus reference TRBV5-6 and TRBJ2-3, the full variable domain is DAGVTQSPTHLIKTRGQQVTLRCSPKSGHDTVSWYQQALGQGPQFIFQYYEEEERQRGNFPDRFSGHQFPNYSSELNVNALLLGDSALYLCASSRGGLVTSTDTQYFGPGTRLTVL.

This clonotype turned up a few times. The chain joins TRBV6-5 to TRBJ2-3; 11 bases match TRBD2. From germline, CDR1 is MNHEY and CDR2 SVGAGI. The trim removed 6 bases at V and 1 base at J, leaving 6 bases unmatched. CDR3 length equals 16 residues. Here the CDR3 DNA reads TGTGCCAGCAGCCCCACACTAGCGGGGGGCACAGATACGCAGTATTTT. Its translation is CASSPTLAGGTDTQYF.

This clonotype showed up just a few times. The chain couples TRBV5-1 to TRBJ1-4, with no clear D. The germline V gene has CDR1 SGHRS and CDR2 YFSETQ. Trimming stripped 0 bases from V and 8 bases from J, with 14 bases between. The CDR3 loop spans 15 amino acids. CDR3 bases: TGCGCCAGCAGCTTGGAAGGAGGAGGCGGCGAAAAACTGTTTTTT. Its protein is CASSLEGGGGEKLFF. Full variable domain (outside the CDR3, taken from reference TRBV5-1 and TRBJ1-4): KAGVTQTPRYLIKTRGQQVTLSCSPISGHRSVSWYQQTPGQGLQFLFEYFSETQRNKGNFPGRFSGRQFSNSRSEMNVSTLELGDSALYLCASSLEGGGGEKLFFGSGTQLSVL.

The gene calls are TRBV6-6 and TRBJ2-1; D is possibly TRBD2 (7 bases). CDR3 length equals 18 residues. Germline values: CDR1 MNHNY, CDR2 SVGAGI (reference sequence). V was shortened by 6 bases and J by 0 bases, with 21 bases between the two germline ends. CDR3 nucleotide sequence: TGTGCCAGCAGCTTATCCCCCGGGGGGCATCTCTCCTACAATGAGCAGTTCTTC. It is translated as CASSLSPGGHLSYNEQFF.

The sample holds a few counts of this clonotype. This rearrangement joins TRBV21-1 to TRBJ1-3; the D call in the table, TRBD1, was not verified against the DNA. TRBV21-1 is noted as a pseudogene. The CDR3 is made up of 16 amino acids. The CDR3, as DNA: TGTGCCAGCAGCACACGGGACAGACGCTCTGGAAACACCATATATTTT. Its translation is CASSTRDRRSGNTIYF.

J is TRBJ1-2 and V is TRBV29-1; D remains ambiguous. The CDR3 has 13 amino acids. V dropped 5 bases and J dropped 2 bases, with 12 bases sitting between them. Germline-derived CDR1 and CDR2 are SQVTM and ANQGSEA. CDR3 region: CSVRVTLNYGYTF. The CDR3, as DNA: TGCAGCGTTCGCGTTACTCTAAACTATGGCTACACCTTC.

CDR3 coding DNA: TGTGCCAGCAGCTTAGGGCTGAGTGATACTGAAGCTTTCTTT. This codes for CASSLGLSDTEAFF. V and J are TRBV7-9 and TRBJ1-1; the D is unclear. There are 14 residues in the CDR3. Germline V lookup: CDR1 SEHNR, CDR2 FQNEAQ (reference sequence). V lost 1 base and J 5 bases, leaving 11 bases between the germline ends.

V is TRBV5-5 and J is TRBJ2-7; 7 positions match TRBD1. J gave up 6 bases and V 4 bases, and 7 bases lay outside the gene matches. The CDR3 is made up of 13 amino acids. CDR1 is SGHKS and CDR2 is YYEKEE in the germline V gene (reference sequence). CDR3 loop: CASSPPGQFEQYF. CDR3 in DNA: TGTGCCAGCAGCCCACCGGGACAGTTCGAGCAGTACTTC.

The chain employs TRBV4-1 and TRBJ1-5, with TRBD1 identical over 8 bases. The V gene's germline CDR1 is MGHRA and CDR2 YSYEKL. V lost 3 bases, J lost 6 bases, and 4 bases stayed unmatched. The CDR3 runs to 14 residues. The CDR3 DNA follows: TGCGCCAGCAGCCAGGACAGGGTGGGTCAGCCCCAGCATTTT. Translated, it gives CASSQDRVGQPQHF.